A single sample is the source of the 28 T cell receptor beta chains below, sequenced in a study of OX40 agonist ivuxolimab in advanced cancers. Profiled with immunoSEQ multiplex PCR; TCRdb holds only in-frame clones, not every one. Here the sample spans about 77,000 clones, roughly 87% being singletons. The sequences come from CD4+ or CD8+ T cells sorted from blood, collected in a trial of the OX40 agonist ivuxolimab. Every receptor here comes from an adult with an advanced solid tumor such as melanoma, head and neck, liver or kidney cancer.

The V call is TRBV6-4, the J call TRBJ2-2; 8 positions match TRBD1. CDR3 length: 15 residues. The V and J ends lost 5 bases and 0 bases, in that order; junction bases with no gene match: 2. Germline CDR1 MRHNA, CDR2 SNTAGT. The CDR3 DNA sequence: TGTGCCAGCAGTCCAGGGGGCGCGAACACCGGGGAGCTGTTTTTT. Translated, it gives CASSPGGANTGELFF.

J is TRBJ2-7 and V is TRBV27, with unresolved D. The CDR3 runs 13 residues. CDR1 is MNHEY, CDR2 SMNVEV, per germline (reference sequence). V shed 8 bases and J shed 2 bases, with 13 bases lying between them. This chain's CDR3 is CASVGTTPYEQYF. Here the CDR3 DNA reads TGTGCCAGCGTTGGTACTACCCCCTACGAGCAGTACTTC.

This chain joins TRBV11-2 and TRBJ2-5; 8 bases fit TRBD1. The DNA matches TRBJ2-7 better at its end, which makes the J call doubtful. Germline V CDR1 and CDR2: SGHAT, FQNNGV. The CDR3 spans 15 residues. The CDR3 bases are TGTGCCAGCAGTTTACCCCAGGGGGCGATTGGCGAGCAGTACTTC. It encodes CASSLPQGAIGEQYF.

The gene calls are TRBV2 and TRBJ1-2; D is ambiguous. The germline V and J ends were trimmed by 7 bases and 0 bases, with 27 bases remaining between them. CDR1 is SNHLY and CDR2 is FYNNEI in the germline V gene. The CDR3 contains 19 residues. The CDR3 nucleotides read TGTGCCAGCACTCCGGAAACCACAAAAAACCCCCAAGCTAACTATGGCTACACCTTC. It translates to CASTPETTKNPQANYGYTF. Supplemented by reference TRBV2 and TRBJ1-2, the full variable domain reads EPEVTQTPSHQVTQMGQEVILRCVPISNHLYFYWYRQILGQKVEFLVSFYNNEISEKSEIFDDQFSVERPDGSNFTLKIRSTKLEDSAMYFCASTPETTKNPQANYGYTFGSGTRLTVV.

This chain connects TRBV30 to TRBJ1-1; 7 bases line up with TRBD1. Trimming took 0 bases from V and 4 from J; bases not matched to a gene: 14. Germline lookup yields CDR1 GTSNPN and CDR2 SVGIG (reference sequence). The CDR3 runs 17 residues. The CDR3 coding sequence is TGTGCCTGGAGTGTACCTGGGGGCGAGGGGGCTCGCACTGAAGCTTTCTTT. This gives the protein CAWSVPGGEGARTEAFF. Full variable domain (outside the CDR3, taken from reference TRBV30 and TRBJ1-1): SQTIHQWPATLVQPVGSPLSLECTVEGTSNPNLYWYRQAAGRGLQLLFYSVGIGQISSEVPQNLSASRPQDRQFILSSKKLLLSDSGFYLCAWSVPGGEGARTEAFFGQGTRLTVV.

The J gene is TRBJ1-1, the V gene TRBV7-2, with D maybe TRBD1 (5 bases). CDR1 is SGHTA and CDR2 is FQGNSA in the germline V gene. The CDR3 length is 13 residues. The V end lost 3 bases, the J end lost 11 bases, and 16 bases lay between the germline ends. The CDR3 sequence: CASSLASGTAAFF. DNA of the CDR3: TGTGCCAGCAGCTTGGCCTCCGGGACTGCGGCTTTCTTT.

The chain carries TRBV9 and TRBJ2-7; 9 nucleotides align to TRBD2. The CDR3 is 15 amino acids. Germline CDR1 reads SGDLS; CDR2 reads YYNGEE. The J segment lost 3 bases and the V segment lost 0 bases, leaving 4 bases of the junction unmatched. CDR3: CASSVGSGGYYEQYF. CDR3 nucleotide sequence: TGTGCCAGCAGCGTAGGTAGCGGGGGTTACTACGAGCAGTACTTC.

The CDR3 protein is CASSSREGGEKLFF. The CDR3, as DNA: TGTGCCAGCAGTTCCCGGGAAGGAGGAGAAAAACTGTTTTTT. The chain joins TRBV28 to TRBJ1-4; no reliable D call. CDR3 length equals 14 residues. V was shortened by 4 bases and J by 8 bases, with 14 bases between the two germline ends. CDR1 MDHEN and CDR2 SYDVKM come from the germline V gene. Complete variable domain (other parts from reference TRBV28 and TRBJ1-4): DVKVTQSSRYLVKRTGEKVFLECVQDMDHENMFWYRQDPGLGLRLIYFSYDVKMKEKGDIPEGYSVSREKKERFSLILESASTNQTSMYLCASSSREGGEKLFFGSGTQLSVL.

Comments on this clone: Its ends do not fully match the called genes, so a read error is possible. The V and J genes are TRBV5-1 and TRBJ2-1, with TRBD2 matching 9 bases. The germline gives CDR1 SGHRS, CDR2 YFSETQ. The CDR3 is 12 residues long. This CDR3 reads CASSLSGLAGLF. The CDR3 coding sequence is TGCGCCAGCAGCTTGAGTGGGCTAGCGGGGCTCTTC.

The rearrangement joins TRBV11-2 to TRBJ2-5; 9 nucleotides agree with TRBD2. The CDR3 spans 14 residues. With 4 bases clipped from V and 4 bases from J, the junction kept 4 bases outside the gene matches. Germline assignment: CDR1 SGHAT and CDR2 FQNNGV. CDR3 sequence reads: CASSWLRGGETQYF. In DNA, the CDR3 is TGTGCCAGCAGCTGGTTGCGGGGGGGAGAGACCCAGTACTTC.

The chain links TRBV11-3 to TRBJ2-7; D might be TRBD1 or TRBD2, each matching 5 bases. The CDR3 runs 17 residues. Germline V lookup: CDR1 SGHNT, CDR2 YENEEA. Trimming removed 0 bases at V and 5 bases at J, with 20 bases between. The CDR3 protein is CASSLDGGEAGQNEQYF. The DNA of the CDR3 is TGTGCCAGCAGCTTAGATGGGGGAGAGGCTGGACAAAACGAGCAGTACTTC.

This clone showed up just a few times. The genes are TRBV30 and TRBJ1-1; D unresolved. The CDR3 runs 14 residues. Germline CDR1 reads GTSNPN; CDR2 reads SVGIG (reference sequence). Trimming stripped 1 base from V and 0 bases from J, with 9 bases between. The CDR3 DNA follows: TGTGCCTGGAGTGCCCGACGGATGAACACTGAAGCTTTCTTT. Protein product: CAWSARRMNTEAFF.

The genes are TRBV11-2 and TRBJ1-1; 8 bases map to TRBD1. The germline CDR1 and CDR2 sequences are SGHAT and FQNNGV. V shed 2 bases, J shed 3 bases, and the junction held 5 bases outside the gene matches. CDR3 size: 15 residues. CDR3 in amino acids: CASSLRIQGDTEAFF. CDR3 nucleotide sequence: TGTGCCAGCAGCTTAAGAATACAGGGGGACACTGAAGCTTTCTTT.

J is TRBJ2-7 and V is TRBV30; 14 bases match TRBD2. The CDR3 is made up of 14 amino acids. Germline CDR1 reads GTSNPN; CDR2 reads SVGIG (reference sequence). Written as DNA, the CDR3 is TGTGCTGCCAGACTAGCGGGGGGGACCTACGAGCAGTACTTC. Translated, it gives CAARLAGGTYEQYF. Together with reference TRBV30 and TRBJ2-7, the CDR3 gives the full variable domain: SQTIHQWPATLVQPVGSPLSLECTVEGTSNPNLYWYRQAAGRGLQLLFYSVGIGQISSEVPQNLSASRPQDRQFILSSKKLLLSDSGFYLCAARLAGGTYEQYFGPGTRLTVT.

This rearrangement joins TRBV2 to TRBJ1-5; D is unresolved. Germline CDR1 is SNHLY and CDR2 is FYNNEI. Trimming cost V 6 bases and J 4 bases, with 7 bases left between them. The CDR3 length is 12 residues. The CDR3 sequence: CASRALNQPQHF. CDR3 nucleotides: TGTGCCAGCAGAGCACTGAATCAGCCCCAGCATTTT.

The chain carries TRBV4-3 and TRBJ1-6, with D perhaps matching TRBD1 (5 bases). The CDR3 is 15 amino acids. Trimming took off 2 bases at V and 7 bases at J, with 12 bases between the two ends. Looked up from germline, CDR1 is LGHNA and CDR2 is YSLEER. CDR3 bases: TGCGCCAGCAGCCAACAGCGGGACGGAAATTCACCCCTCCACTTT. It specifies CASSQQRDGNSPLHF.

J is TRBJ1-2 and V is TRBV27; D is unresolved. The V and J ends lost 1 base and 1 base respectively, with 4 bases between them. This CDR3 is 13 amino acids long. Germline-derived CDR1 and CDR2 are MNHEY and SMNVEV (reference sequence). The CDR3, as DNA: TGTGCCAGCAGTTTATTTGGTAACTATGGCTACACCTTC. Protein product: CASSLFGNYGYTF.

The chain carries TRBV28 and TRBJ1-1, with 8 bases matching TRBD1. V lost 6 bases to trimming and J lost 4 bases; unmatched junction nucleotides: 4. This CDR3 has 13 amino acids. The germline V gene has CDR1 MDHEN and CDR2 SYDVKM. The DNA for the CDR3 is TGTGCCAGCAGCCAACAGGGGGGCACTGAAGCTTTCTTT. This encodes CASSQQGGTEAFF.

V and J are TRBV9 and TRBJ1-3, with 7 bases aligning to TRBD1. This CDR3 has 16 amino acids. V dropped 0 bases and J dropped 4; count of bases not matched to a gene: 7. Looked up from germline, CDR1 is SGDLS and CDR2 is YYNGEE. This CDR3 is CASSVAPGGLGNTIYF. As DNA, the CDR3 is TGTGCCAGCAGCGTAGCTCCAGGGGGGTTGGGAAACACCATATATTTT. Full variable domain (remainder filled in from reference TRBV9 and TRBJ1-3): DSGVTQTPKHLITATGQRVTLRCSPRSGDLSVYWYQQSLDQGLQFLIQYYNGEERAKGNILERFSAQQFPDLHSELNLSSLELGDSALYFCASSVAPGGLGNTIYFGEGSWLTVV.

The rearrangement joins TRBV11-2 to TRBJ1-2; weak D call: TRBD1 (5 bases). The ends were cut back, 0 bases at V and 0 bases at J, with 11 bases in the middle. The CDR3 has 16 residues. Germline V gene data show CDR1 as SGHAT and CDR2 as FQNNGV. The CDR3 nucleotides read TGTGCCAGCAGCTTAGAGGGGGGGAGCACTAACTATGGCTACACCTTC. Its protein is CASSLEGGSTNYGYTF.

The chain couples TRBV5-1 to TRBJ2-7; D is unresolved. The germline V gene has CDR1 SGHRS and CDR2 YFSETQ. The CDR3 extends over 12 amino acids. Trimming removed 1 base at V and 6 bases at J, with 8 bases between. The CDR3 sequence: CASSLPAPEQYF. The CDR3 region has the DNA TGCGCCAGCAGCTTGCCCGCCCCCGAGCAGTACTTC.

The V gene is TRBV30, the J gene TRBJ2-2; 9 nucleotides match TRBD1. The CDR3 sequence is 14 residues long. V was clipped by 2 bases and J by 5 bases; unmatched bases: 3. CDR1 is GTSNPN and CDR2 is SVGIG in the germline V gene (reference sequence). CDR3 amino acids: CAWSRGQGTGELFF. In DNA form, the CDR3 reads TGTGCCTGGAGTAGGGGACAGGGTACCGGGGAGCTGTTTTTT.

The CDR3 DNA reads TGTGCCAGCAGTTACCGATACAGGGAAGGGGGCACTGAAGCTTTCTTT. This codes for CASSYRYREGGTEAFF. The V and J genes are TRBV6-5 and TRBJ1-1; D might be TRBD1 (6 bases). Trimming removed 2 bases at V and 4 bases at J, with 17 bases between. CDR1 and CDR2 from the germline V gene are MNHEY and SVGAGI. CDR3 length: 16 residues.

The rearrangement uses TRBV29-1 and TRBJ1-2; D uncertain. V was clipped by 0 bases and J by 0 bases, with 8 bases between them. The germline gives CDR1 SQVTM, CDR2 ANQGSEA. The CDR3 covers 14 residues. CDR3 coding DNA: TGCAGCGTTGAAGATGTCGCCGCTAACTATGGCTACACCTTC. Translated, it gives CSVEDVAANYGYTF.

This sequence joins TRBV11-2 and TRBJ1-1, with D unresolved. The CDR3 covers 17 residues. The ends were cut back, 0 bases at V and 3 bases at J, with 17 bases in the middle. From germline, CDR1 is SGHAT and CDR2 FQNNGV. CDR3: CASSLDIWQARDTEAFF. In DNA, the CDR3 is TGTGCCAGCAGCTTAGATATATGGCAGGCACGGGACACTGAAGCTTTCTTT.

The V call is TRBV28, the J call TRBJ1-5; TRBD1 matches 8 bases. Germline trimming cut 2 bases from V and 3 bases from J; bases unmatched to any gene: 3. The CDR3 consists of 15 residues. CDR1 is MDHEN, CDR2 SYDVKM, per germline. CDR3 DNA: TGTGCCAGCAGTTTAGGGACAGGATACAATCAGCCCCAGCATTTT. It specifies CASSLGTGYNQPQHF.

The chain links TRBV30 to TRBJ2-3; 8 bases map to TRBD2. The germline V gene encodes CDR1 GTSNPN and CDR2 SVGIG (reference sequence). With V trimmed by 3 bases and J by 4 bases, 9 bases remained unmatched. This CDR3 contains 15 residues. The CDR3 DNA reads as TGTGCCTGGAGCCAGATAGCGGGGTTCGCAGATACGCAGTATTTT. Residues: CAWSQIAGFADTQYF.

CDR3 in amino acids: CASSDRYNQPQHF. DNA of the CDR3: TGTGCCAGCAGTGACAGGTACAATCAGCCCCAGCATTTT. This chain connects TRBV25-1 to TRBJ1-5, with no clear D. This CDR3 is 13 amino acids long. V was trimmed by 3 bases and J by 3 bases, leaving 6 bases between them. Germline CDR1 reads MGHDK; CDR2 reads SYGVNS.